What follows are 3 T cell receptor beta chains derived from one specimen sequenced in a study of cytomegalovirus exposure and HLA in healthy donors. PCR primers comprised 60 Vbeta and 13 Jbeta primers. This table comes from immunoSEQ multiplex PCR, and its TCRdb copy is limited to in-frame clones, with some not included. The repertoire consists of about 65,000 clones, with around 62% occurring once and the leading ten covering 2.5% to 3%. The sample consisted of PBMCs. Receptor source: a man between 25 and 39 years old in good health and CMV-seronegative.

This clone was counted between two and nine times. This chain links TRBV19 with TRBJ1-1; D gene uncertain. Trimming took off 1 base at V and 1 base at J, with 7 bases between the two ends. Per germline, CDR1 LNHDA and CDR2 SQIVND (reference sequence). There are 14 residues in the CDR3. The CDR3 region is CASSIVLENTEAFF. For the CDR3, the DNA is TGTGCCAGTAGTATAGTGCTAGAGAACACTGAAGCTTTCTTT.

The chain employs TRBV29-1 and TRBJ2-2, with 10 bases identical to TRBD1. The trim removed 1 base at V and 7 bases at J, leaving 9 bases unmatched. Germline values: CDR1 SQVTM, CDR2 ANQGSEA. The CDR3 runs to 16 residues. The CDR3 reads CSVEGTRDRGNGELFF. CDR3 nucleotide sequence: TGCAGCGTTGAAGGGACCCGGGACAGGGGAAACGGGGAGCTGTTTTTT.

This rearrangement joins TRBV6-6 to TRBJ2-7, with a possible D match to TRBD1 (6 bases). V was pared by 10 bases and J by 0 bases, with 10 bases between. Germline lookup yields CDR1 MNHNY and CDR2 SVGAGI (reference sequence). The CDR3 spans 12 residues. CDR3 residues: CATRTDSYEQYF. CDR3 nucleotides: TGTGCCACCCGGACAGACTCCTACGAGCAGTACTTC.